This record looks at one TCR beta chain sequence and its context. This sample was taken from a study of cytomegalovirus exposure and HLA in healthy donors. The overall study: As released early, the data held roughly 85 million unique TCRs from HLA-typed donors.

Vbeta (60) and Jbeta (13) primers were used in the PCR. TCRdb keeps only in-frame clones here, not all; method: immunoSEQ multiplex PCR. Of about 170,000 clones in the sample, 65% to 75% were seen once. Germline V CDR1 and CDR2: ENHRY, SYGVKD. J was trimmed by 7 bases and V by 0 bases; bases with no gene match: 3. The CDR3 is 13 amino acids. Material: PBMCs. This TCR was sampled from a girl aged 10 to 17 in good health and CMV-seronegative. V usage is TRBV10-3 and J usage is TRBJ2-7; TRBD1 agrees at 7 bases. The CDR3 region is CAISESKTGEQYF. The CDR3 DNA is TGTGCCATCAGTGAGTCGAAGACAGGGGAGCAGTACTTC.